The 7 T cell receptor beta chains below all came from one sample that was sequenced in a study of early T cells in non-severe SARS-CoV-2 infection. TCRdb processed the 5' RACE reads anew with MiXCR; each CDR3 protein has one entry. Among about 50,000 distinct CDR3 sequences listed, roughly 9.3% were seen once. Sequenced: whole blood. The receptors were sampled from an adult who was a healthcare worker with PCR-confirmed SARS-CoV-2 infection or an uninfected control (not recorded which).

Sample share makes this clonotype medium-sized. The V call is TRBV7-9, the J call TRBJ2-3, with 7 bases fitting TRBD1. The ends lost 2 bases at V and 7 bases at J; junction bases unmatched: 3. The CDR3 length is 13 residues. Per the germline V gene, CDR1 is SEHNR and CDR2 is FQNEAQ (reference sequence). CDR3 sequence: CASSLPTGHTQYF. In DNA, the CDR3 is TGTGCCAGCAGCTTACCGACAGGGCATACGCAGTATTTT.

With regard to this clonotype: A much more abundant neighbour one base away suggests this may be a read error. V usage is TRBV11-2 and J usage is TRBJ2-1; D is uncertain. The CDR3 sequence is 13 residues long. V was trimmed by 3 bases and J by 5 bases, leaving 8 bases between them. Germline V gives CDR1 SGHAT, CDR2 FQNNGV. The CDR3 here is CASSLAADNEQFF. The CDR3 nucleotides read TGTGCCAGCAGCTTGGCGGCTGACAATGAGCAGTTCTTC. The complete variable domain, with remaining parts taken from reference TRBV11-2 and TRBJ2-1, reads EAGVAQSPRYKIIEKRQSVAFWCNPISGHATLYWYQQILGQGPKLLIQFQNNGVVDDSQLPKDRFSAERLKGVDSTLKIQPAKLEDSAVYLCASSLAADNEQFFGPGTRLTVL.

This clonotype was seen ten or more times. The chain combines TRBV9 with TRBJ2-7; 11 nucleotides agree with TRBD2. Germline CDR1 reads SGDLS; CDR2 reads YYNGEE. Trimming removed 3 bases from V and 3 bases from J; junction bases left unmatched: 14. This CDR3 has 18 residues. The chain's CDR3 is CASSGGGTSGPRSYEQYF. The CDR3 DNA sequence: TGTGCCAGCAGCGGAGGCGGGACTAGCGGCCCGAGAAGCTACGAGCAGTACTTC.

This clonotype was seen ten or more times. This chain connects TRBV12-3 or TRBV12-4 to TRBJ1-5, with TRBD1 as a possible D gene (5 bases). Trimming took 3 bases from V and 2 from J, leaving 5 bases between them. This CDR3 region has 13 residues. The CDR3 sequence: CASSLGRNQPQHF. CDR3 bases: TGTGCCAGCAGTTTGGGGCGCAATCAGCCCCAGCATTTT.

In its sample, this clonotype was seen many times. The V gene is TRBV29-1, the J gene TRBJ2-7; either TRBD1 or TRBD2 may supply D (6 bases each). The CDR3 length is 14 residues. Deletions cut 4 bases from V and 1 base from J, with 14 bases between. CDR1 and CDR2 from the germline V gene are SQVTM and ANQGSEA. The CDR3 nucleotides read TGCAGCGTTGGGTCCAGGGGAGGATCCTACGAGCAGTACTTC. This translates into CSVGSRGGSYEQYF.

This clonotype was observed many times. The V gene is TRBV19, the J gene TRBJ2-7; TRBD1 agrees at 8 bases. V shed 1 base and J 2 bases; nucleotides not matched to a gene: 4. Germline V CDR1 and CDR2: LNHDA, SQIVND (reference sequence). This CDR3 has 15 residues. This CDR3 is CASSIAGGPTYEQYF. In DNA, the CDR3 is TGTGCCAGTAGTATAGCAGGGGGCCCGACCTACGAGCAGTACTTC.

This clonotype was detected ten times or more. CDR3 region: CASRREQNTEAFF. DNA for the CDR3: TGTGCCAGCAGGCGGGAACAGAACACTGAAGCTTTCTTT. This chain connects TRBV12-3 or TRBV12-4 to TRBJ1-1; no definite D call. Trimming shortened V by 6 bases and J by 1 base, and 9 bases separated the two germline ends. The CDR3 loop spans 13 amino acids.